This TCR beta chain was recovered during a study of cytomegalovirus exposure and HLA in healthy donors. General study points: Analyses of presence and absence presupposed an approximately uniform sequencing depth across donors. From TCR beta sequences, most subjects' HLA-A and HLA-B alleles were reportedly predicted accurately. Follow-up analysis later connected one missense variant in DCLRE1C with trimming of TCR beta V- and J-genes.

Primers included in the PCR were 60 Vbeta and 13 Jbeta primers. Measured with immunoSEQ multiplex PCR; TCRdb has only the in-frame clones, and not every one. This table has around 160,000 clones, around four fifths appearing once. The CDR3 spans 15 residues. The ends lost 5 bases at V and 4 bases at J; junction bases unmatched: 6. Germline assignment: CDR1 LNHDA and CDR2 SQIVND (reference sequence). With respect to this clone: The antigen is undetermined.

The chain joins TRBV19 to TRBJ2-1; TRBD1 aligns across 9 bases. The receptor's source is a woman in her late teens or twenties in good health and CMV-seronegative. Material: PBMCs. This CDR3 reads CASSPSQGAYNEQFF. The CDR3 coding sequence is TGTGCCAGTAGTCCTTCACAGGGGGCGTACAATGAGCAGTTCTTC. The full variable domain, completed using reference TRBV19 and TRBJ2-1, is DGGITQSPKYLFRKEGQNVTLSCEQNLNHDAMYWYRQDPGQGLRLIYYSQIVNDFQKGDIAEGYSVSREKKESFPLTVTSAQKNPTAFYLCASSPSQGAYNEQFFGPGTRLTVL.